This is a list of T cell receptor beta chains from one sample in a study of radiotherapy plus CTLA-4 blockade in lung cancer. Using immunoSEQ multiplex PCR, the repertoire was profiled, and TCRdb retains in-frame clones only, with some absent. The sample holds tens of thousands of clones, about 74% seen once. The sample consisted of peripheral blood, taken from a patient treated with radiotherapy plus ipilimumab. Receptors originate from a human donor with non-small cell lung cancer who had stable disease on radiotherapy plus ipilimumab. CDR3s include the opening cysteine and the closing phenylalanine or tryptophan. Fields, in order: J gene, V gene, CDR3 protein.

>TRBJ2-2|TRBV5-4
CASRQTSDTGELFF
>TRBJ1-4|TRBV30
CAWARTGINEKLFF
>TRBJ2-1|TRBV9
CASSPRPGGGHNEQFF
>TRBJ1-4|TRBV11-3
CASSLRQAGLEKLFF
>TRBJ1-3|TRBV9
CASSLSIQGAQGNTIYF
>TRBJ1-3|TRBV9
CASSVGYTMGNTIYF
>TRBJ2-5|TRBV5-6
CASSLIWGRVGTQYF
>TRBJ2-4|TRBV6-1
CASTGTGMSKNIQYF
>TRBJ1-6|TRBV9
CASSPGGFSPLHF
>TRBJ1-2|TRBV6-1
CASMKTGGMGGYTF
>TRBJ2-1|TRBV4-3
CASSPGGGWHEQFF
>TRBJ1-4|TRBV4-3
CASSQDVALGTNSEKLFF
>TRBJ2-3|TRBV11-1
CASSPRGIPDTQYF